This T cell receptor (beta chain) was sequenced in a study of human T cells and chemical hapten exposure. This clonotype was counted ten times or more. TCRdb used MiXCR to reprocess the RACE reads, holding one entry per CDR3 protein. The sample consists of roughly 260,000 distinct CDR3 sequences, around 9.3% of them appearing once. This CDR3 region has 18 residues. Germline-derived CDR1 and CDR2 are DFQATT and SNEGSKA (reference sequence). V lost 1 base and J lost 0; bases outside the gene matches: 7. Noted time point: pre-sensitization, week 0. Treatment in this sample: therapeutic diphenylcyclopropenone sensitization with weekly scalp DPC. Whole blood, unfractionated, served as the material for total RNA extraction.

This rearrangement joins TRBV20-1 to TRBJ1-3; 12 bases align to TRBD1. This sequence originates from a middle-aged woman with alopecia areata. Some clones in this sample may be carry-over from other donors' samples. The source was whole blood, collected in connection with sensitization to the hapten diphenylcyclopropenone (DPC). The CDR3: CSARGDRGPFRSGNTIYF. As DNA, the CDR3 is TGCAGTGCTAGAGGGGACAGGGGGCCGTTCCGCTCTGGAAACACCATATATTTT.